These 19 T cell receptor beta chains were all obtained from the same sample, sequenced in a study of blood T cell repertoires in COVID-19. The table came from immunoSEQ multiplex PCR; TCRdb's copy has only in-frame clones and leaves some out. Here the sample spans about 300,000 clones, more than 70% being singletons. Sequencing was performed on peripheral blood. Source of these receptors: a man between 18 and 35 years old who had recovered from COVID-19.

The chain uses TRBV2 and TRBJ2-7; TRBD1 agrees at 8 bases. The CDR3 consists of 14 residues. Per germline, CDR1 SNHLY and CDR2 FYNNEI. Trimming took 6 bases from V and 7 from J; bases not matched to a gene: 11. The DNA of the CDR3 is TGTGCCAGCAGCCTAGGACAGGGCAAGGGAGAGCAGTACTTC. It is translated as CASSLGQGKGEQYF.

The V and J genes are TRBV19 and TRBJ1-1, with 9 bases matching TRBD1. The J segment lost 6 bases and the V segment lost 4 bases, leaving 15 bases of the junction unmatched. There are 17 residues in the CDR3. From germline, CDR1 is LNHDA and CDR2 SQIVND (reference sequence). CDR3 nucleotide sequence: TGTGCCAGTAGTACCTCCGATACAGGGGGCGCGTTCTCTGAAGCTTTCTTT. This sequence encodes CASSTSDTGGAFSEAFF.

V gene TRBV4-1 combines with J gene TRBJ2-7; D gene ambiguous. CDR3 length equals 15 residues. Germline V lookup: CDR1 MGHRA, CDR2 YSYEKL. Trimming left V 5 bases short and J 0 bases short, with 14 bases between. The CDR3 DNA follows: TGCGCCAGCAGCGAGGCGGCGGTTAGCTCCTACGAGCAGTACTTC. It is translated as CASSEAAVSSYEQYF.

Here the CDR3 reads CASSFLTSGHTGELFF. The CDR3 DNA follows: TGTGCCAGCAGCTTTTTGACTAGCGGCCACACCGGGGAGCTGTTTTTT. The chain links TRBV5-6 to TRBJ2-2; 9 nucleotides agree with TRBD2. Germline CDR1 and CDR2: SGHDT and YYEEEE. After removal of 2 bases from V and 3 bases from J, the junction contained 5 bases not matched to a gene. The CDR3 is made up of 16 amino acids.

The V call is TRBV5-6, the J call TRBJ2-7; 7 bases are shared with TRBD1. Germline V gene sequence: CDR1 SGHDT, CDR2 YYEEEE. Trimming at V came to 4 bases and at J to 3 bases, leaving 10 bases not matched to a gene. The CDR3 has 15 amino acids. The chain's CDR3 is CASSPASGTVYEQYF. As DNA, the CDR3 is TGTGCCAGCAGCCCGGCATCCGGGACAGTCTACGAGCAGTACTTC.

Written as DNA, the CDR3 is TGTGCCAGCAGCCCCACTCCAGGAACTTATAGCAATCAGCCCCAGCATTTT. Translating it yields CASSPTPGTYSNQPQHF. The J gene is TRBJ1-5, the V gene TRBV5-5; unclear D gene. The germline V gene encodes CDR1 SGHKS and CDR2 YYEKEE (reference sequence). The ends were cut back, 4 bases at V and 0 bases at J, with 17 bases in the middle. The CDR3 length is 17 residues.

This clone was recorded only once. This rearrangement joins TRBV7-9 to TRBJ2-7; 8 bases are shared with TRBD1. Per the germline V gene, CDR1 is SEHNR and CDR2 is FQNEAQ (reference sequence). CDR3 length: 12 amino acids. The V segment lost 4 bases and the J segment 6 bases; nucleotides outside the gene matches: 2. This chain's CDR3 is CASSSRGREQYF. The CDR3 nucleotides read TGTGCCAGCAGCTCCAGGGGGCGCGAGCAGTACTTC. Variable domain in full (rest from reference TRBV7-9 and TRBJ2-7): DTGVSQNPRHKITKRGQNVTFRCDPISEHNRLYWYRQTLGQGPEFLTYFQNEAQLEKSRLLSDRFSAERPKGSFSTLEIQRTEQGDSAMYLCASSSRGREQYFGPGTRLTVT.

V is TRBV9 and J is TRBJ2-3; a weak D match, TRBD2 (6 bases). The CDR3 runs 16 residues. From germline, CDR1 is SGDLS and CDR2 YYNGEE. Trimming took 4 bases from V and 1 from J, leaving 16 bases between them. The chain's CDR3 is CASSPLGGVGTDTQYF. The CDR3 nucleotides read TGTGCCAGCAGCCCCCTCGGAGGGGTGGGCACAGATACGCAGTATTTT.

At least ten counts were recorded for this clone. The CDR3 loop is CASSLRLGSGELFF. The DNA of the CDR3 is TGCGCCAGCAGCTTGAGACTAGGGTCCGGGGAGCTGTTTTTT. The chain uses TRBV5-1 and TRBJ2-2, with TRBD2 as a possible D gene (6 bases). The CDR3 totals 14 residues. Trimming took off 1 base at V and 6 bases at J, with 10 bases between the two ends. The germline V gene has CDR1 SGHRS and CDR2 YFSETQ.

The CDR3 coding sequence is TGTGCCAGCGGCAGGCGGGAGTCGGACGGCTACACCTTC. This encodes CASGRRESDGYTF. The rearrangement links TRBV25-1 to TRBJ1-2; no reliable D call. This CDR3 has 13 residues. Germline CDR1 MGHDK, CDR2 SYGVNS. Trimming removed 8 bases at V and 8 bases at J, with 18 bases between.

The gene calls are TRBV2 and TRBJ1-2; 7 positions match TRBD1. CDR3 length equals 15 residues. J gave up 2 bases and V 6 bases, and 9 bases lay outside the gene matches. From germline, CDR1 is SNHLY and CDR2 FYNNEI. The CDR3 protein is CASSATPTGNYGYTF. Written as DNA, the CDR3 is TGTGCCAGCAGCGCCACCCCGACAGGGAACTATGGCTACACCTTC.

The chain combines TRBV5-1 with TRBJ1-2; 8 bases match TRBD1. CDR3 size: 16 residues. CDR1 is SGHRS, CDR2 YFSETQ, per germline. J was trimmed by 1 base and V by 0 bases; bases with no gene match: 5. CDR3 in DNA: TGCGCCAGCAGCTTGGGGTGGACAGGGAATAACTATGGCTACACCTTC. Translated: CASSLGWTGNNYGYTF.

For the CDR3, the DNA is TGCGCCAGCAGCCTAAAAACCGGGCGGGACACTGAAGCTTTCTTT. It yields the protein CASSLKTGRDTEAFF. This sequence joins TRBV5-1 and TRBJ1-1; D uncertain. Trimming removed 4 bases at V and 3 bases at J, with 16 bases between. This CDR3 contains 15 residues. The germline V gene has CDR1 SGHRS and CDR2 YFSETQ.

The V gene is TRBV27, the J gene TRBJ2-7; 8 nucleotides line up with TRBD2. Losses at the gene ends were 0 bases for V and 1 base for J; bases not matched to a gene: 2. The CDR3 runs 15 residues. Germline V gene data show CDR1 as MNHEY and CDR2 as SMNVEV (reference sequence). CDR3 sequence reads: CASSLSSGVSYEQYF. CDR3 bases: TGTGCCAGCAGTTTATCTAGCGGGGTGTCCTACGAGCAGTACTTC.

CDR3 sequence reads: CASSQGQLGNTIYF. CDR3 coding DNA: TGTGCCAGCAGCCAAGGACAGTTAGGAAACACCATATATTTT. V is TRBV11-2 and J is TRBJ1-3; D may be TRBD1 (6 bases). Trimming left V 5 bases short and J 4 bases short, with 12 bases between. CDR3 length equals 14 residues. Germline assignment: CDR1 SGHAT and CDR2 FQNNGV.

The J gene is TRBJ2-7, the V gene TRBV19; 10 positions match TRBD1. V trimming: 6 bases; J trimming: 5 bases; junction bases outside the gene matches: 4. The germline V gene encodes CDR1 LNHDA and CDR2 SQIVND (reference sequence). This CDR3 is built from 13 residues. In nucleotides, the CDR3 is TGTGCCAGTAGGGGACAGGGGAGCGACGAGCAGTACTTC. Its translation: CASRGQGSDEQYF.

This chain connects TRBV25-1 to TRBJ1-5; 8 bases align to TRBD1. The CDR3 totals 15 residues. The V gene's germline CDR1 is MGHDK and CDR2 SYGVNS. Trimming at V came to 4 bases and at J to 4 bases, leaving 6 bases not matched to a gene. In DNA form, the CDR3 reads TGTGCCAGCAGTGCTTCCGGACAGGGAAATCAGCCCCAGCATTTT. It specifies CASSASGQGNQPQHF. Complete variable domain (other parts from reference TRBV25-1 and TRBJ1-5): EADIYQTPRYLVIGTGKKITLECSQTMGHDKMYWYQQDPGMELHLIHYSYGVNSTEKGDLSSESTVSRIRTEHFPLTLESARPSHTSQYLCASSASGQGNQPQHFGDGTRLSIL.

The genes are TRBV27 and TRBJ1-3; D might be TRBD1 (6 bases). V lost 3 bases and J lost 0, with 6 bases in between. The CDR3 is made up of 14 amino acids. Germline assignment: CDR1 MNHEY and CDR2 SMNVEV (reference sequence). CDR3 DNA: TGTGCCAGCAGTTTGACAGGCTCTGGAAACACCATATATTTT. Translation: CASSLTGSGNTIYF.

The chain links TRBV7-9 to TRBJ2-7; 10 bases agree with TRBD1. CDR1 is SEHNR, CDR2 FQNEAQ, per germline (reference sequence). The CDR3 contains 15 residues. V shed 5 bases and J 3 bases; nucleotides not matched to a gene: 7. For the CDR3, the DNA is TGTGCCAGCAGCATCGGACAGGGGGTGTTCTACGAGCAGTACTTC. This encodes CASSIGQGVFYEQYF. Full variable domain (missing parts from reference TRBV7-9 and TRBJ2-7): DTGVSQNPRHKITKRGQNVTFRCDPISEHNRLYWYRQTLGQGPEFLTYFQNEAQLEKSRLLSDRFSAERPKGSFSTLEIQRTEQGDSAMYLCASSIGQGVFYEQYFGPGTRLTVT.